What follows are 5 T cell receptor beta chains derived from one specimen sequenced in a study of cytomegalovirus exposure and HLA in healthy donors. A multiplex PCR was run with 60 Vbeta primers and 13 Jbeta primers. Profiled with immunoSEQ multiplex PCR; TCRdb holds only in-frame clones, not every one. The sample records around 140,000 clones, around 86% being singletons. What was sequenced was PBMCs. The receptor set was obtained from a woman between 50 and 59 years old in good health and CMV-seropositive.

This clone has only one observation. The chain combines TRBV2 with TRBJ1-2; 7 bases fit TRBD1. The germline gives CDR1 SNHLY, CDR2 FYNNEI. After removal of 6 bases from V and 6 bases from J, the junction contained 7 bases not matched to a gene. This CDR3 is built from 13 residues. CDR3 residues: CASRGDRVDGYTF. DNA of the CDR3: TGTGCCAGCAGAGGTGACAGGGTTGATGGCTACACCTTC.

The count of this clone is one. This rearrangement joins TRBV7-2 to TRBJ1-2, with D possibly being TRBD1 (5 bases). V was shortened by 7 bases and J by 5 bases, with 17 bases between the two germline ends. Germline lookup yields CDR1 SGHTA and CDR2 FQGNSA. The CDR3 covers 14 residues. The chain's CDR3 is CASILLAGYYGYTF. DNA for the CDR3: TGTGCCAGCATCCTATTAGCAGGGTATTATGGCTACACCTTC.

The gene calls are TRBV2 and TRBJ2-7, with D perhaps matching TRBD2 (5 bases). This CDR3 contains 12 residues. V gave up 6 bases and J gave up 7 bases, with 13 bases separating them. CDR1 and CDR2 (germline): SNHLY, FYNNEI. Written as DNA, the CDR3 is TGTGCCAGCAGGGGAGCCCTACGGGAGCAGTACTTC. As protein: CASRGALREQYF.

This rearrangement joins TRBV7-9 to TRBJ2-7; TRBD2 agrees at 8 bases. CDR1 SEHNR and CDR2 FQNEAQ come from the germline V gene (reference sequence). This CDR3 contains 16 residues. V gave up 8 bases and J gave up 4 bases; unmatched junction bases: 16. CDR3 coding DNA: TGTGCCAGCGGAGCCCCCAGCGGGAGTTTAGGTTACGAGCAGTACTTC. Residues: CASGAPSGSLGYEQYF.

The chain employs TRBV6-6 and TRBJ1-5; 10 bases match TRBD1. The CDR3 is made up of 12 amino acids. In germline, CDR1 is MNHNY, CDR2 SVGAGI (reference sequence). The J segment lost 11 bases and the V segment lost 10 bases, leaving 8 bases of the junction unmatched. The CDR3 DNA reads TGTGCCACGACAGGGGGCGGGTTGGCCCAGCATTTT. This translates into CATTGGGLAQHF.